This record covers a single T cell receptor (beta chain). This clone was counted a single time. What this receptor recognizes is not known. Within one base of it there is no much larger clone, and no base qualities were kept. Trimming takes 0 bases from V and 6 bases from J, and the germline ends sit 5 bases apart. CDR1 and CDR2, per the germline V gene, are SGDLS and YYNGEE. Measured from the cysteine to the phenylalanine, the CDR3 is 12 residues long. Just CDR3 DNA is preserved here, 36 bases in frame from base 1. The sample comes from a study of T cells in localized non-small cell lung cancer (TCRdb year 2020). Broadly, across the study: T cell repertoires of fewer than 250 early-stage NSCLC patients were analyzed, with tumors being compared against uninvolved tumor-adjacent lungs. The cohort comprised around 240 treatment-naïve NSCLC patients with resected, localized lung tumors. Of the NSCLC patients, 129 were male and about a hundred were female, and the mean age was approximately 66 years.

At diagnosis, tumor, uninvolved tumor-adjacent lung and peripheral blood were collected and then preserved as a mix of FFPE and fresh-frozen material. For TCR repertoire profiling, the blood samples were analyzed as peripheral blood mononuclear cells. TCR beta CDR3 regions were sequenced from DNA using the immunoSEQ Assay. As for the original processing: To compute T cell density, TCR beta template counts were normalized to usable DNA, which was estimated by amplifying housekeeping genes. The preseqR package was used to estimate richness by extrapolating to 400,000 templates for PBMC samples and to 120,000 templates for tissue samples. Clonality was defined as one minus Pielou's evenness. Tissue-enriched TCRs were identified through differential abundance testing performed on productive amino-acid clonotypes, with a minimum total count of 5 and an alpha of 0.1. Repertoire overlap between compartments was quantified with the Jaccard Index and Morisita Overlap Index. GLIPH grouped TCR beta CDR3s together with public tetramer-defined viral CDR3s, and a viral motif had to include at least three viral sequences and also show V-gene enrichment. TCRdb limited this immuneACCESS table to in-frame rearrangements with V and J called. A share of clones is missing; checked studies link under half to unresolved V genes, and the rest is unexplained. V and J calls and clone size are those listed in that table; D and trimming were worked out from the DNA. The sample table lists nearly 40,000 clones, approximately 86% of them with a count of one. Together, the top ten hold approximately 3.5% of the sample.

General conclusions and limits of the study: Higher blood T cell density associated with longer overall survival, while higher adjacent-lung clonality associated with shorter survival. Since the design was exploratory, TCR variables were selected using unadjusted p-values with no false-discovery rate correction. Uninvolved tumor-adjacent lung showed the highest T cell clonality, higher than tumor, which suggests more focused antigenic responses in the adjacent lung. Of the top 100 tumor clones, a median of about 53 were detected in paired uninvolved adjacent lung; under 30 were also among that lung's top 100. Because multi-region sequencing of the tumors was not done, intratumor heterogeneity could not be ruled out.

The sample was peripheral blood, taken before any cancer treatment. The chain is assembled from TRBV9 and TRBJ2-3; confidence is insufficient to name the D gene. The TCR comes from a man between 18 and 50 years old with stage I lung adenocarcinoma. The nucleotide sequence is TGTGCCAGCAGCGTAGAGGGCGATACGCAGTATTTT. Its protein reads: CASSVEGDTQYF.